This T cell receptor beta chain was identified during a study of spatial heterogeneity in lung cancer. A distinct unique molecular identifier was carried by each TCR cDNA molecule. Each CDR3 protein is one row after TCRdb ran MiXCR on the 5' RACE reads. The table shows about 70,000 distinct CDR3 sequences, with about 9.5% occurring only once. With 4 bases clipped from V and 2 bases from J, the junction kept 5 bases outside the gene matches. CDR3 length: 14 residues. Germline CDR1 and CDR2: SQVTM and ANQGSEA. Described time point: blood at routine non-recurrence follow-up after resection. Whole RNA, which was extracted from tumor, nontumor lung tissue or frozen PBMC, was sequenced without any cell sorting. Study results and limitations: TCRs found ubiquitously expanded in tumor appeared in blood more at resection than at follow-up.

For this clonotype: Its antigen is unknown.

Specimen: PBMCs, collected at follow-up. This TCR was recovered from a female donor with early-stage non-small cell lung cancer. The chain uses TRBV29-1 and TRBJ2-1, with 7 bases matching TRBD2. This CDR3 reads CSVAKREAYNEQFF. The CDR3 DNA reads TGCAGCGTTGCGAAGCGGGAAGCCTACAATGAGCAGTTCTTC.